This T cell receptor (beta chain) was observed in a study of tumor-infiltrating lymphocytes in primary liver carcinoma. Study-wide context: In every tissue type, samples returned a similar yield of roughly 3.5 to 8 million productive TCRbeta reads. Study-wide results and limits: Tumors had a significantly higher top-250-clone fraction than blood (p = 0.039).

Unsorted whole blood supplied the RNA, and germline DNA was extracted too. Patients had chronic HBV infection and were treatment-naive. In the case of this clonotype: What it binds is unknown.

From 450 to 550 ng total RNA, TCR beta cDNA was generated with a primer in the constant region. What produced the TCR beta libraries was three nested multiplex PCR rounds using slightly modified ARM-PCR. The study ran its first two PCR rounds for roughly 11 cycles each, using TRBV1-TRBV30 forward primers and a C-beta reverse primer. From the multiplex PCR reads, TCRdb called clonotypes with MiXCR, one entry per CDR3 protein. Among almost 200,000 distinct CDR3 sequences listed, less than 70% were seen once. The CDR3 is made up of 14 amino acids. With 3 bases removed from V and 3 bases from J, the gap between germline ends came to 12 bases.

The clonotype was recovered from a woman aged 55-70 years with primary liver carcinoma and hepatitis B virus infection. The chain employs TRBV12-3 or TRBV12-4 and TRBJ2-7, with D maybe TRBD1 (5 bases). The material sequenced was peripheral blood. CDR3 nucleotide sequence: TGTGCCAGCAGTTTGATTCAGGGATACTACGAGCAGTACTTC. It encodes CASSLIQGYYEQYF.